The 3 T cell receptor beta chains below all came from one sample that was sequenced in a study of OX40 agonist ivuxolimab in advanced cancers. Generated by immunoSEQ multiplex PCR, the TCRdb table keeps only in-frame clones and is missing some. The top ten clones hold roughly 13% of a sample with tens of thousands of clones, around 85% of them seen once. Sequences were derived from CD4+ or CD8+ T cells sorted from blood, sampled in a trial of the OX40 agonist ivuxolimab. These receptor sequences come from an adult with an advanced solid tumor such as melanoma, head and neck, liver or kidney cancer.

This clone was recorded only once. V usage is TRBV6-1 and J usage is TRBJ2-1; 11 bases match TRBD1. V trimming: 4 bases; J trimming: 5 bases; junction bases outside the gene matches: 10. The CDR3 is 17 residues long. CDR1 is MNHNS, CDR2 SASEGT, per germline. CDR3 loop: CASSVSRTGGADNEQFF. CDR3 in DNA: TGTGCCAGCAGTGTGTCTCGGACAGGGGGCGCGGACAATGAGCAGTTCTTC.

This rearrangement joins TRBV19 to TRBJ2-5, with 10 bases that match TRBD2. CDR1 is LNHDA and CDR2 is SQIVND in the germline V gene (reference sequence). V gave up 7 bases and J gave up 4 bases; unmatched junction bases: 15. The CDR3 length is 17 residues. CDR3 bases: TGTGCCAGTACCAGAGGCTTTTCTAGCGGGAGTTCAGAGACCCAGTACTTC. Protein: CASTRGFSSGSSETQYF.

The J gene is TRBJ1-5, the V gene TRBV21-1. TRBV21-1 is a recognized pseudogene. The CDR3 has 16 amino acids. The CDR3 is CASSKGRGNSNQPQHF. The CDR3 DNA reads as TGTGCCAGCAGCAAGGGGAGGGGAAATAGCAATCAGCCCCAGCATTTT.